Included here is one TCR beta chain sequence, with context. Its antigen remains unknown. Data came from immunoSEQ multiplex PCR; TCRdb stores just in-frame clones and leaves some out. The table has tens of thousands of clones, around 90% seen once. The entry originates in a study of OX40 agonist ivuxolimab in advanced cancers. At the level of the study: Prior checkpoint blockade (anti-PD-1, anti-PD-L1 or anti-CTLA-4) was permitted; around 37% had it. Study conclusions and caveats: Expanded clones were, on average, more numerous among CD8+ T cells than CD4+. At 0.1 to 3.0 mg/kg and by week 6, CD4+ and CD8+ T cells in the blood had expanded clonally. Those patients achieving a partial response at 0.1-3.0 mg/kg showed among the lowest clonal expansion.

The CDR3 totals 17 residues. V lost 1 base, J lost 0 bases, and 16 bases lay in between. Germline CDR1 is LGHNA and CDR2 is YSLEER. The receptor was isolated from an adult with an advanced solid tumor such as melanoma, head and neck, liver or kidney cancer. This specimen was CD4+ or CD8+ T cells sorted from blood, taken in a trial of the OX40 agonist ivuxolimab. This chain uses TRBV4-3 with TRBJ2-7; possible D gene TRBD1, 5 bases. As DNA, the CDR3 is TGCGCCAGCAGCCAAGTCGTGGGGCAGTCGAGCTCCTACGAGCAGTACTTC. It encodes CASSQVVGQSSSYEQYF.